The 16 T cell receptor beta chains below come from one sample, sequenced in a study of CD8 T cells in Susac syndrome. An amount of RNA that ranged from roughly 0.45 to 1 ug was reverse transcribed with random hexamers. TCRdb processed the immunoSEQ multiplex PCR reads anew with MiXCR; each CDR3 protein has one entry. The sample carries fewer than 100,000 distinct CDR3 sequences, 90% to 95% recorded once. The source material was CD8+ T cells from PBMCs. The receptors shown here come from a human donor with multiple sclerosis.

The rearrangement links TRBV9 to TRBJ2-2, with 9 bases matching TRBD2. Looked up from germline, CDR1 is SGDLS and CDR2 is YYNGEE. With 3 bases clipped from V and 4 bases from J, the junction kept 7 bases outside the gene matches. The CDR3 contains 16 residues. CDR3: CASSAIAGEGTGELFF. CDR3 nucleotides: TGTGCCAGCAGCGCGATAGCGGGAGAAGGCACCGGGGAGCTGTTTTTT.

This chain connects TRBV7-3 to TRBJ2-2, with D perhaps matching TRBD2 (6 bases). This CDR3 has 16 amino acids. Germline-derived CDR1 and CDR2 are SGHTA and FQGTGA. Trimming left V 0 bases short and J 6 bases short, with 14 bases between. The CDR3 region has the DNA TGTGCCAGCAGCTTAACCCTTCGGGGAGGTGCCGGGGAGCTGTTTTTT. Its protein is CASSLTLRGGAGELFF.

V usage is TRBV20-1 and J usage is TRBJ2-1, with TRBD1 identical over 8 bases. Per the germline V gene, CDR1 is DFQATT and CDR2 is SNEGSKA (reference sequence). The junction had 8 bases not matched to a gene; V was cut back by 7 bases and J by 3 bases. The CDR3 loop spans 14 amino acids. CDR3 region: CSDTTGAYYNEQFF. The DNA of the CDR3 is TGCAGTGATACGACAGGGGCCTACTACAATGAGCAGTTCTTC.

The genes are TRBV27 and TRBJ1-3; a possible D gene is TRBD1 (5 bases). The germline gives CDR1 MNHEY, CDR2 SMNVEV (reference sequence). The V gene lost 5 bases and the J gene lost 0 bases, with 8 bases spanning the gap. The CDR3 consists of 14 residues. The CDR3: CASSERGSGNTIYF. The DNA of the CDR3 is TGTGCCAGCAGTGAAAGGGGCTCTGGAAACACCATATATTTT.

This chain uses TRBV23-1 with TRBJ1-5; perhaps TRBD1 as D (5 bases). TRBV23-1 belongs to the ORF category, with a function that is uncertain. The CDR3 is made up of 14 amino acids. V lost 0 bases and J 6 bases, leaving 9 bases between the germline ends. The chain's CDR3 is CASSQSVGPQPQHF. CDR3 sequence (DNA): TGCGCCAGCAGTCAATCGGTGGGGCCTCAGCCCCAGCATTTT.

CDR3 DNA: TGTGCCAGCAGGGGACCCAACTTTGACACTGAAGCTTTCTTT. It codes for CASRGPNFDTEAFF. This sequence joins TRBV6-5 and TRBJ1-1, with a possible D match to TRBD1 (5 bases). The germline V gene encodes CDR1 MNHEY and CDR2 SVGAGI. The V end was cut by 6 bases, the J end by 3 bases, with 14 bases between. This CDR3 has 14 residues.

The rearrangement links TRBV13 to TRBJ2-5, with 8 positions matching TRBD1. The CDR3 extends over 14 amino acids. V shed 6 bases and J 4 bases; nucleotides not matched to a gene: 7. Germline V lookup: CDR1 PRHDT, CDR2 FYEKMQ (reference sequence). CDR3 residues: CASSGTGVRETQYF. CDR3 DNA sequence: TGTGCCAGCAGTGGGACAGGCGTGCGAGAGACCCAGTACTTC.

This chain connects TRBV28 to TRBJ2-7; TRBD2 might be the D (5 bases). Trimming shortened V by 3 bases and J by 1 base, and 13 bases separated the two germline ends. The germline gives CDR1 MDHEN, CDR2 SYDVKM. The CDR3 totals 15 residues. The CDR3 coding sequence is TGTGCCAGCAGTTTCGAATCTTCGGGGTCCTACGAGCAGTACTTC. It specifies CASSFESSGSYEQYF.

The rearrangement uses TRBV2 and TRBJ2-7; D gene ambiguous. Trimming took 4 bases from V and 2 from J, leaving 6 bases between them. The germline V gene has CDR1 SNHLY and CDR2 FYNNEI. The CDR3 covers 12 residues. For the CDR3, the DNA is TGTGCCAGCAGTGCCGATACCTACGAGCAGTACTTC. Protein: CASSADTYEQYF. The whole variable domain, remainder taken from reference TRBV2 and TRBJ2-7, is EPEVTQTPSHQVTQMGQEVILRCVPISNHLYFYWYRQILGQKVEFLVSFYNNEISEKSEIFDDQFSVERPDGSNFTLKIRSTKLEDSAMYFCASSADTYEQYFGPGTRLTVT.

V gene TRBV29-1 combines with J gene TRBJ1-1; D remains unclear. Germline-derived CDR1 and CDR2 are SQVTM and ANQGSEA. The CDR3 is made up of 12 amino acids. The germline V and J ends were trimmed by 3 bases and 4 bases, with 9 bases remaining between them. The CDR3 DNA follows: TGCAGCGTTGAGGCCAGGTCCACTGAAGCTTTCTTT. Translation gives CSVEARSTEAFF.

The rearrangement joins TRBV7-9 to TRBJ2-7; TRBD1 matches at 7 bases. The CDR3 sequence is 11 residues long. Germline V gene sequence: CDR1 SEHNR, CDR2 FQNEAQ (reference sequence). The J segment lost 7 bases and the V segment lost 3 bases, leaving 0 bases of the junction unmatched. CDR3 protein: CASSLTGEQYF. In DNA, the CDR3 is TGTGCCAGCAGCTTGACAGGGGAGCAGTACTTC.

The CDR3 is CASSASGGASTFGNEQFF. The CDR3 coding sequence is TGTGCCAGCAGCGCTAGCGGGGGGGCCTCTACTTTTGGCAATGAGCAGTTCTTC. The genes are TRBV9 and TRBJ2-1, with 12 bases aligning to TRBD2. The junction had 13 bases not matched to a gene; V was cut back by 3 bases and J by 6 bases. Per the germline V gene, CDR1 is SGDLS and CDR2 is YYNGEE. The CDR3 sequence is 18 residues long.

V usage is TRBV29-1 and J usage is TRBJ1-2; 9 positions match TRBD1. CDR3 length equals 13 residues. Germline trimming cut 1 base from V and 6 bases from J; bases unmatched to any gene: 3. The germline gives CDR1 SQVTM, CDR2 ANQGSEA. The CDR3 sequence: CSVEAGDRDGYTF. The CDR3 DNA is TGCAGCGTTGAAGCCGGGGACAGGGATGGCTACACCTTC.

The genes are TRBV27 and TRBJ1-4, with D unresolved. Deletions cut 5 bases from V and 8 bases from J, with 12 bases between. The CDR3 has 13 residues. From germline, CDR1 is MNHEY and CDR2 SMNVEV (reference sequence). The CDR3 is CASSRNEWEKLFF. The DNA of the CDR3 is TGTGCCAGCAGTCGCAATGAGTGGGAAAAACTGTTTTTT.

V and J are TRBV4-1 and TRBJ2-3, with 7 bases identical to TRBD1. The V segment lost 0 bases and the J segment 2 bases; nucleotides outside the gene matches: 5. CDR1 MGHRA and CDR2 YSYEKL come from the germline V gene. CDR3 length: 16 amino acids. The CDR3 loop is CASSQDGTVFTDTQYF. CDR3 DNA: TGCGCCAGCAGCCAAGATGGGACAGTCTTCACAGATACGCAGTATTTT.

J is TRBJ2-2 and V is TRBV27; D is uncertain. Per the germline V gene, CDR1 is MNHEY and CDR2 is SMNVEV (reference sequence). This CDR3 has 12 residues. V lost 4 bases and J lost 6, with 6 bases in between. CDR3 in DNA: TGTGCCAGCAGTTGGCTCGCCGGGGAGCTGTTTTTT. Translating gives CASSWLAGELFF.